This T cell receptor (beta chain) was profiled in a study of shared clonotypes between healthy human individuals. Study-wide context: CD4 naive and memory got three plates each, CD8 naive two, CD8 memory one. Overall study results and limits: Several donors had about 5.1% of their naive CD4 clonotypes in common. Estimated clonotype richness was generally higher in naive than memory subsets.

This was a deep-level run. Clones were read by immunoSEQ multiplex PCR, and TCRdb kept only the in-frame ones, dropping some. The table includes 2.3 million or so clones, over 90% detected once. Regarding this clone: Its antigen is as yet unknown.

This sequence was found in a young man in good health. Some clones in this sample may be carry-over from other donors' samples. Sample: naive CD4+ T cells from PBMCs. Subset of the sample: CD45RA+ positively selected.

This chain's CDR3 is CATSRERVREQYF. The DNA of the CDR3 is TGTGCCACCAGCAGAGAGAGGGTCCGCGAGCAGTACTTC. The rearrangement joins TRBV15 to TRBJ2-7; the D gene is possibly TRBD2 (5 bases). CDR1 LNHNV and CDR2 YYDKDF come from the germline V gene (reference sequence). The CDR3 spans 13 residues. The germline V and J ends were trimmed by 0 bases and 6 bases, with 9 bases remaining between them.